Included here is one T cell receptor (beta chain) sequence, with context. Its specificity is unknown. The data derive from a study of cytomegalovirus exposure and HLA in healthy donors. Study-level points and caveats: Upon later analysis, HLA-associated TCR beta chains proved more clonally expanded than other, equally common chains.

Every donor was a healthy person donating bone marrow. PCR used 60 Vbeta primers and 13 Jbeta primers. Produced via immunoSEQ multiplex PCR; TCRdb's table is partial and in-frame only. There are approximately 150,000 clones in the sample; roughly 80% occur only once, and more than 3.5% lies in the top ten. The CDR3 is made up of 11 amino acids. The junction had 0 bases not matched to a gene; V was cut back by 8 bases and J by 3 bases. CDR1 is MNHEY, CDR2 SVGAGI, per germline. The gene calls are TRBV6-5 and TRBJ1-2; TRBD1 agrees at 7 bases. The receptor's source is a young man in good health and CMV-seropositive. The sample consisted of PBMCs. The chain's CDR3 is CASGTDYGYTF. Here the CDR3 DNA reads TGTGCCAGCGGGACAGACTATGGCTACACCTTC.